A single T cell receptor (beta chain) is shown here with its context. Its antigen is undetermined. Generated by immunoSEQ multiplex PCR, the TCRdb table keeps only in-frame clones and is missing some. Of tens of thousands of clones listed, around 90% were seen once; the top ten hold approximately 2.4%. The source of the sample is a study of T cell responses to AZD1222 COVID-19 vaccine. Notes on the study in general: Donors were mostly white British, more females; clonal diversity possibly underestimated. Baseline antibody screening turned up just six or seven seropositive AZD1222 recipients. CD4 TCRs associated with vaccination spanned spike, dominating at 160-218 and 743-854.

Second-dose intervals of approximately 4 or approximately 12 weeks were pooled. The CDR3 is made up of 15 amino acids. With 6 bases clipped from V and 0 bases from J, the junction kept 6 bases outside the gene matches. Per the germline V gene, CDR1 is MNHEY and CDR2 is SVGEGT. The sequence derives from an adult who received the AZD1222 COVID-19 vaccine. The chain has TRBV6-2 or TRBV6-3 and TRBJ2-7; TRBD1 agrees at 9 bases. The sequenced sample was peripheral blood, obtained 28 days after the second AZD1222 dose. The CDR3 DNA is TGTGCCAGCAGCCCCGGGACAGGGCTCTCCTACGAGCAGTACTTC. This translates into CASSPGTGLSYEQYF.